Listed here is a single T cell receptor (beta chain). In TCRdb, the RT-PCR reads were re-called with MiXCR into one record per CDR3 protein. This sample has hundreds of thousands of distinct CDR3 sequences, with approximately 15% found just once. The CDR3 loop spans 16 amino acids. Per germline, CDR1 MNHEY and CDR2 SVGEGT. V lost 6 bases, J lost 2 bases, and 17 bases lay in between. The J gene is TRBJ1-5, the V gene TRBV6-2 or TRBV6-3; the D gene is possibly TRBD1 (6 bases). This TCR was recovered from a female donor in good health, serving as a healthy control. Sequencing input: memory CD4+ T cells from blood. The CDR3 here is CASRLAGGRGNQPQHF. The CDR3 DNA follows: TGTGCCAGCAGACTGGCGGGGGGCAGGGGCAATCAGCCCCAGCATTTT.